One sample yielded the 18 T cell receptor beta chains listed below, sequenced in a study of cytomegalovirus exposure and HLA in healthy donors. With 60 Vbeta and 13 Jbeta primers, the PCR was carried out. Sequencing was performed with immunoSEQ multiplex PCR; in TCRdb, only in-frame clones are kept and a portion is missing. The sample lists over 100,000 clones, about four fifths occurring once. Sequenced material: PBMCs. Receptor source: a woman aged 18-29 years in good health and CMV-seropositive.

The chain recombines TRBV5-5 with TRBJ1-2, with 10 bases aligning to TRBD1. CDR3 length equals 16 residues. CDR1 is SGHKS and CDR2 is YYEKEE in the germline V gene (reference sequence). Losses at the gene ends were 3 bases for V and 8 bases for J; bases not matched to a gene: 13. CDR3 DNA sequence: TGTGCCAGCAGCTACACAGGACAGGGGGTGGGTTTCGGCTACACCTTC. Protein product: CASSYTGQGVGFGYTF.

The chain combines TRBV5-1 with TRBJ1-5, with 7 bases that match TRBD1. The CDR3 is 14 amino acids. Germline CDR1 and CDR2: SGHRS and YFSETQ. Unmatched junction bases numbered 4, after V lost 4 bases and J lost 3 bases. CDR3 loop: CASSLDRDNQPQHF. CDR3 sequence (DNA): TGCGCCAGCAGCCTTGACAGGGACAATCAGCCCCAGCATTTT.

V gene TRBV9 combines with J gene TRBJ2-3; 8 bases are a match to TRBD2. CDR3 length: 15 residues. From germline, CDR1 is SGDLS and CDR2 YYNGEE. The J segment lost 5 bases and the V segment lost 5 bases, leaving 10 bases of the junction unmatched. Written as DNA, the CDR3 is TGTGCCAGCAGTGACGTGGAGACTAGCGAAGATACGCAGTATTTT. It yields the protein CASSDVETSEDTQYF. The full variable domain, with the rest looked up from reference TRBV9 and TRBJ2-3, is DSGVTQTPKHLITATGQRVTLRCSPRSGDLSVYWYQQSLDQGLQFLIQYYNGEERAKGNILERFSAQQFPDLHSELNLSSLELGDSALYFCASSDVETSEDTQYFGPGTRLTVL.

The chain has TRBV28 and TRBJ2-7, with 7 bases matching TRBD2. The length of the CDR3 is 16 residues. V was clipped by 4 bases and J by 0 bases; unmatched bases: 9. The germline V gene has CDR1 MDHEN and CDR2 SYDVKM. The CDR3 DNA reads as TGTGCCAGCAGTTCCTCGGCCAGCGGGATCTCCTACGAGCAGTACTTC. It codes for CASSSSASGISYEQYF.

The CDR3 DNA follows: TGCGCCAGCAGCCCGACAGGGGGAGGGAATCAGCCCCAGCATTTT. It translates to CASSPTGGGNQPQHF. The chain links TRBV5-1 to TRBJ1-5, with 9 bases that match TRBD1. The CDR3 has 15 amino acids. Germline V gene sequence: CDR1 SGHRS, CDR2 YFSETQ. Trimming removed 4 bases from V and 4 bases from J; junction bases left unmatched: 6.

CDR3 sequence: CAEGVPNTGELFF. In DNA, the CDR3 is TGTGCCGAGGGCGTACCGAACACCGGGGAGCTGTTTTTT. The rearrangement links TRBV2 to TRBJ2-2; a weak D match, TRBD2 (5 bases). The V gene lost 11 bases and the J gene lost 0 bases, with 10 bases spanning the gap. The CDR3 is 13 amino acids. Germline CDR1 SNHLY, CDR2 FYNNEI.

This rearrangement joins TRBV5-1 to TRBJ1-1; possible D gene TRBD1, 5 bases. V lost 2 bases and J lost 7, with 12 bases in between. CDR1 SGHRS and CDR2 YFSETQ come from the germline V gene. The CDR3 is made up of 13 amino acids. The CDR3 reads CASSFAGDGEAFF. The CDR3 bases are TGCGCCAGCAGCTTCGCGGGGGATGGTGAAGCTTTCTTT.

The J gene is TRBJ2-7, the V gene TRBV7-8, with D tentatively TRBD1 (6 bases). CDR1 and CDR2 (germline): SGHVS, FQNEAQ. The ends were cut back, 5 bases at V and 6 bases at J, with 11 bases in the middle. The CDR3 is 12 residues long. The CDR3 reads CASSPQGSEQYF. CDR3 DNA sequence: TGTGCCAGCAGCCCTCAGGGGTCCGAGCAGTACTTC.

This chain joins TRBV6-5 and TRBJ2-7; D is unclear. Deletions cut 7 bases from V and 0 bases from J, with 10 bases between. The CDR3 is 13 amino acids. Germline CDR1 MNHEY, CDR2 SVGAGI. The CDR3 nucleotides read TGTGCCAGCATAGCAGTGACCTCCTACGAGCAGTACTTC. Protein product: CASIAVTSYEQYF.

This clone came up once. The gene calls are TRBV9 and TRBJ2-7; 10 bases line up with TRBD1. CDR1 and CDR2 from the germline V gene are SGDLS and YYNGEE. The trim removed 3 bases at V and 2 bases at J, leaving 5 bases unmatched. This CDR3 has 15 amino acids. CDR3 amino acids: CASSAGTGVTYEQYF. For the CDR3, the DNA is TGTGCCAGCAGCGCGGGGACAGGGGTCACCTACGAGCAGTACTTC.

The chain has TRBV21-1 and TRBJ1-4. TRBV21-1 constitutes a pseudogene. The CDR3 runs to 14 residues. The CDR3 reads CAGPEGGRGEKLFF. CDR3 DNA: TGTGCCGGCCCCGAGGGAGGGCGCGGTGAAAAACTGTTTTTT.

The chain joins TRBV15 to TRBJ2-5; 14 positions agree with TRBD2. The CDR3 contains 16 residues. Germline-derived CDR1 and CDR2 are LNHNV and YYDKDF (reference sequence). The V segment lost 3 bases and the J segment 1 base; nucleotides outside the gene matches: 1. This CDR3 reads CATSRGLAGAQETQYF. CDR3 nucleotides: TGTGCCACCAGCAGGGGACTAGCGGGAGCCCAAGAGACCCAGTACTTC.

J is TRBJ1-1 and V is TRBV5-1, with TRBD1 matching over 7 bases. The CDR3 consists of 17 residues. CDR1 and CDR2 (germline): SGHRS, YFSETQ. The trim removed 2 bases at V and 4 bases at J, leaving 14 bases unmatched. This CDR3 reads CASSFNPYDREITEAFF. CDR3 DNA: TGCGCCAGCAGCTTTAACCCCTATGACAGGGAAATCACTGAAGCTTTCTTT.

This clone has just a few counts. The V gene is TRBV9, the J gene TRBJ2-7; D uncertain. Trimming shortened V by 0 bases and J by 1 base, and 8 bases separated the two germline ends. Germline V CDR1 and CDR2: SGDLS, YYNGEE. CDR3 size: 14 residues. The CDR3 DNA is TGTGCCAGCAGCGTAGCTACCGATTCCTACGAGCAGTACTTC. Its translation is CASSVATDSYEQYF.

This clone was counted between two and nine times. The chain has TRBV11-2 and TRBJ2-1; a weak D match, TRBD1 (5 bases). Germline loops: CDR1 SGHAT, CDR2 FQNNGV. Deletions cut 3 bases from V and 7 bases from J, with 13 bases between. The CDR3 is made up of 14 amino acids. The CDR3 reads CASSFGRKGNEQFF. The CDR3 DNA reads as TGTGCCAGCAGCTTCGGCAGGAAGGGGAATGAGCAGTTCTTC.

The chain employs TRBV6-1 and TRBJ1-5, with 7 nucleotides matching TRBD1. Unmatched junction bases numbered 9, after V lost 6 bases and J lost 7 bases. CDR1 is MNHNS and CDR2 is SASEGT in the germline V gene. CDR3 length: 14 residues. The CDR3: CASRTTGARQPQHF. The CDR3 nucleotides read TGTGCCAGCAGGACTACAGGGGCTCGCCAGCCCCAGCATTTT.

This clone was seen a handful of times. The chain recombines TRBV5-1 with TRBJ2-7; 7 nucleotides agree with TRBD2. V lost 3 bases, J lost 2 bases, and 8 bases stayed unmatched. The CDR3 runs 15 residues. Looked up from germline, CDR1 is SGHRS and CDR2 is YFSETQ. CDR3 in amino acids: CASSSASGAAYEQYF. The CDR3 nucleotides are TGCGCCAGCAGCTCCGCTAGCGGCGCTGCCTACGAGCAGTACTTC.

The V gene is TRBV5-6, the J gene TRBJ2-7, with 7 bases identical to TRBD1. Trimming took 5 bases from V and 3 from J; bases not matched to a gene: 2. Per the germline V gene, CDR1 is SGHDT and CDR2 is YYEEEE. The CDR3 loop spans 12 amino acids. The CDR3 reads CASSWDSYEQYF. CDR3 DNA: TGTGCCAGCAGTTGGGACAGCTACGAGCAGTACTTC.